These 30 T cell receptor beta chains share one sample of origin, sequenced in a study of shared T cell receptors in the human thymus. Only in-frame clones appear in the TCRdb table, and some are missing; sequencing was by immunoSEQ multiplex PCR. The sample has around 730,000 clones; approximately 85% are singletons. The same specimen was also included in a second study, on human thymus T cells.

Sequencing was done on a sample of thymocytes. These receptors were collected from a girl less than two years old with a congenital heart defect.

V and J are TRBV2 and TRBJ2-1, with D maybe TRBD2 (6 bases). V was shortened by 6 bases and J by 10 bases, with 19 bases between the two germline ends. The CDR3 covers 14 residues. Germline assignment: CDR1 SNHLY and CDR2 FYNNEI. The CDR3, as DNA: TGTGCCAGCAGGGTCGACAGACCGGGACTCGAGCAGTTCTTC. Encoded protein: CASRVDRPGLEQFF.

The chain links TRBV30 to TRBJ1-3; D is ambiguous. Trimming took 1 base from V and 1 from J, leaving 26 bases between them. The CDR3 length is 20 residues. The V gene's germline CDR1 is GTSNPN and CDR2 SVGIG (reference sequence). CDR3 DNA: TGTGCCTGGAGTGACTGCCTACCCCTCCAGATCCGGGGATCTGGAAACACCATATATTTT. It translates to CAWSDCLPLQIRGSGNTIYF.

The chain links TRBV11-2 to TRBJ1-5, with 8 nucleotides matching TRBD1. The CDR3 contains 15 residues. V trimming: 5 bases; J trimming: 5 bases; junction bases outside the gene matches: 8. CDR1 SGHAT and CDR2 FQNNGV come from the germline V gene. This CDR3 is CASSLDRGWDQPQHF. The CDR3 bases are TGTGCCAGCAGCCTTGACAGGGGCTGGGATCAGCCCCAGCATTTT.

The rearrangement joins TRBV6-6 to TRBJ1-6; TRBD1 agrees at 9 bases. V shed 4 bases, J shed 9 bases, and the junction held 4 bases outside the gene matches. Germline V gene data show CDR1 as MNHNY and CDR2 as SVGAGI (reference sequence). There are 14 residues in the CDR3. The CDR3 bases are TGTGCCAGCAGTTGGGACAGGGTGAGTTCACCCCTCCACTTT. Translating it yields CASSWDRVSSPLHF.

The rearrangement uses TRBV6-5 and TRBJ1-5; 7 bases align to TRBD1. The CDR3 consists of 15 residues. CDR1 and CDR2 from the germline V gene are MNHEY and SVGAGI. Trimming at V came to 5 bases and at J to 5 bases, leaving 9 bases not matched to a gene. In DNA, the CDR3 is TGTGCCAGCAGTCCTCAAAGAACAGGGGATCAGCCCCAGCATTTT. Translation gives CASSPQRTGDQPQHF.

V and J are TRBV5-4 and TRBJ1-2, with TRBD1 identical over 8 bases. This CDR3 region has 16 residues. Trimming cost V 4 bases and J 7 bases; bases outside gene matches: 15. Per the germline V gene, CDR1 is SGHNT and CDR2 is YYREEE (reference sequence). The CDR3 DNA reads TGTGCCAGCAGCCCAACACTCGAAGGACAGGGCTGTGGCTACACCTTC. Translated: CASSPTLEGQGCGYTF.

The CDR3 loop reads CASSPPGQGLYNEQFF. Written as DNA, the CDR3 is TGTGCCAGCAGTCCCCCGGGACAGGGTTTATACAATGAGCAGTTCTTC. The V call is TRBV6-6, the J call TRBJ2-1; 9 bases align to TRBD1. From germline, CDR1 is MNHNY and CDR2 SVGAGI (reference sequence). The CDR3 covers 16 residues. The V and J ends lost 5 bases and 4 bases, in that order; junction bases with no gene match: 9.

This clone was observed a single time. This chain joins TRBV5-1 and TRBJ1-2; D not resolved. V gave up 0 bases and J gave up 2 bases, with 20 bases separating them. Germline V gene lookup returns CDR1 SGHRS and CDR2 YFSETQ. The CDR3 is 18 amino acids. The CDR3 is CASSLAPGATSANYGYTF. In DNA form, the CDR3 reads TGCGCCAGCAGCTTGGCGCCCGGTGCAACTTCCGCAAACTATGGCTACACCTTC.

The chain combines TRBV4-1 with TRBJ2-1; 9 bases align to TRBD2. Germline CDR1 MGHRA, CDR2 YSYEKL. The CDR3 runs to 16 residues. After removal of 0 bases from V and 5 bases from J, the junction contained 5 bases not matched to a gene. CDR3 in DNA: TGCGCCAGCAGCCAAGATTGGTCTAGCGGGAACAATGAGCAGTTCTTC. It is translated as CASSQDWSSGNNEQFF.

This clone was observed a single time. The rearrangement joins TRBV7-2 to TRBJ2-7, with a possible D match to TRBD2 (6 bases). CDR1 is SGHTA, CDR2 FQGNSA, per germline. CDR3 length: 15 residues. The germline V and J ends were trimmed by 5 bases and 0 bases, with 14 bases remaining between them. The CDR3 spells CASSAGLSSSYEQYF. Here the CDR3 DNA reads TGTGCCAGCAGCGCGGGACTGTCAAGCTCCTACGAGCAGTACTTC.

The chain is built from TRBV9 and TRBJ1-2; possibly TRBD1 for D (6 bases). Germline V gene sequence: CDR1 SGDLS, CDR2 YYNGEE. The CDR3 extends over 15 amino acids. Trimming cost V 4 bases and J 5 bases, with 18 bases left between them. The CDR3 region is CASSPRTERLYGYTF. The CDR3 region has the DNA TGTGCCAGCAGCCCCCGGACAGAGCGCCTTTATGGCTACACCTTC. Together with reference TRBV9 and TRBJ1-2, the CDR3 gives the full variable domain: DSGVTQTPKHLITATGQRVTLRCSPRSGDLSVYWYQQSLDQGLQFLIQYYNGEERAKGNILERFSAQQFPDLHSELNLSSLELGDSALYFCASSPRTERLYGYTFGSGTRLTVV.

This clone was observed a handful of times. The genes are TRBV6-1 and TRBJ1-2; D perhaps matches TRBD1 (5 bases). The CDR3 is 14 residues long. From germline, CDR1 is MNHNS and CDR2 SASEGT. V dropped 1 base and J dropped 9 bases, with 15 bases sitting between them. Written as DNA, the CDR3 is TGTGCCAGCAGTGAAGTTATGTCAGGGTTACGCTACACCTTC. Its translation is CASSEVMSGLRYTF.

The rearrangement joins TRBV6-6 to TRBJ1-5; D gene unclear. Germline CDR1 is MNHNY and CDR2 is SVGAGI (reference sequence). V was clipped by 8 bases and J by 7 bases, with 15 bases between them. The CDR3 totals 13 residues. CDR3 DNA sequence: TGTGCCAGCGCCTACACTTCGGGACAGCCCCAGCATTTT. Protein: CASAYTSGQPQHF.

The gene calls are TRBV6-1 and TRBJ1-5; 7 nucleotides align to TRBD1. The germline V gene encodes CDR1 MNHNS and CDR2 SASEGT. The CDR3 consists of 17 residues. The V segment lost 0 bases and the J segment 5 bases; nucleotides outside the gene matches: 10. The CDR3 DNA reads as TGTGCCAGCAGTGAAGCGCCGAAGGACAGGCCCCATCAGCCCCAGCATTTT. Translating it yields CASSEAPKDRPHQPQHF.

The chain recombines TRBV27 with TRBJ2-3; 8 bases line up with TRBD2. The CDR3 runs 15 residues. V lost 7 bases, J lost 5 bases, and 11 bases stayed unmatched. CDR1 and CDR2 from the germline V gene are MNHEY and SMNVEV (reference sequence). The CDR3 loop reads CASTTLGGAKDTQYF. CDR3 in DNA: TGTGCCAGCACTACCCTCGGGGGGGCCAAAGATACGCAGTATTTT.

The J gene is TRBJ1-2, the V gene TRBV29-1; possible D gene TRBD1, 6 bases. This CDR3 is built from 11 residues. V lost 5 bases and J lost 4, with 8 bases in between. CDR1 and CDR2 (germline): SQVTM, ANQGSEA. As DNA, the CDR3 is TGCAGCGTTACAGGGATCTATGGCTACACCTTC. This encodes CSVTGIYGYTF.

This clone was observed a handful of times. The chain combines TRBV10-3 with TRBJ1-5; TRBD1 matches at 7 bases. Germline assignment: CDR1 ENHRY and CDR2 SYGVKD. This CDR3 spans 15 amino acids. J gave up 2 bases and V 1 base, and 2 bases lay outside the gene matches. The CDR3 DNA sequence: TGTGCCATCAGTGAGTGGGACAGTCGCAATCAGCCCCAGCATTTT. Protein sequence: CAISEWDSRNQPQHF.

The table lists this clone with a few counts. This chain connects TRBV20-1 to TRBJ2-1; 7 bases are shared with TRBD1. The trim removed 7 bases at V and 7 bases at J, leaving 4 bases unmatched. From germline, CDR1 is DFQATT and CDR2 SNEGSKA (reference sequence). This CDR3 has 11 amino acids. CDR3 protein: CSESTGNEQFF. For the CDR3, the DNA is TGCAGTGAGTCGACAGGGAATGAGCAGTTCTTC.

The chain is built from TRBV14 and TRBJ1-1; no reliable D call. Germline CDR1 is SGHDN and CDR2 is FVKESK. Trimming removed 2 bases at V and 6 bases at J, with 25 bases between. The CDR3 extends over 18 amino acids. CDR3 DNA: TGTGCCAGCAGCCAACAATGGGGAGGGCGTGTAATTGACCCTGAAGCTTTCTTT. Translation gives CASSQQWGGRVIDPEAFF. The full variable domain, with the rest looked up from reference TRBV14 and TRBJ1-1, is EAGVTQFPSHSVIEKGQTVTLRCDPISGHDNLYWYRRVMGKEIKFLLHFVKESKQDESGMPNNRFLAERTGGTYSTLKVQPAELEDSGVYFCASSQQWGGRVIDPEAFFGQGTRLTVV.

V and J are TRBV5-6 and TRBJ1-3; D is possibly TRBD1 (5 bases). CDR3 size: 14 residues. Trimming left V 4 bases short and J 12 bases short, with 20 bases between. Germline V gives CDR1 SGHDT, CDR2 YYEEEE. The CDR3 bases are TGTGCCAGCAGCGGAAAAGGGGTATCTGATCACATATATTTT. It codes for CASSGKGVSDHIYF.

The J gene is TRBJ1-3, the V gene TRBV6-1, with TRBD1 identical over 9 bases. The length of the CDR3 is 17 residues. After removal of 4 bases from V and 5 bases from J, the junction contained 12 bases not matched to a gene. Germline V gene lookup returns CDR1 MNHNS and CDR2 SASEGT. The CDR3 loop is CASSGEVRDRVRNTIYF. In DNA form, the CDR3 reads TGTGCCAGCAGTGGGGAAGTCCGGGACAGGGTCAGAAACACCATATATTTT.

The chain carries TRBV10-3 and TRBJ2-7, with D perhaps matching TRBD1 (6 bases). The V end lost 7 bases, the J end lost 3 bases, and 13 bases lay between the germline ends. CDR1 ENHRY and CDR2 SYGVKD come from the germline V gene. This CDR3 spans 13 amino acids. Here the CDR3 DNA reads TGTGCCATCACCCATCGGGACAACTACGAGCAGTACTTC. This gives the protein CAITHRDNYEQYF.

The rearrangement joins TRBV5-1 to TRBJ2-7; no clear D. This CDR3 has 13 residues. V was trimmed by 0 bases and J by 0 bases, leaving 4 bases between them. CDR1 SGHRS and CDR2 YFSETQ come from the germline V gene. The CDR3 here is CASSLDNSYEQYF. CDR3 bases: TGCGCCAGCAGCTTGGACAACTCCTACGAGCAGTACTTC.

This clone occurred a few times. The chain links TRBV6-1 to TRBJ2-1, with 7 bases that match TRBD2. This CDR3 is 18 amino acids long. The junction had 13 bases not matched to a gene; V was cut back by 1 base and J by 4 bases. Germline CDR1 reads MNHNS; CDR2 reads SASEGT. CDR3 sequence: CASSEETLAGDRYNEQFF. The CDR3 nucleotides read TGTGCCAGCAGTGAAGAGACACTGGCGGGGGACCGATACAATGAGCAGTTCTTC.

V and J are TRBV2 and TRBJ2-7; D is unresolved. Germline V gene data show CDR1 as SNHLY and CDR2 as FYNNEI. This CDR3 region has 13 residues. Trimming shortened V by 2 bases and J by 6 bases, and 11 bases separated the two germline ends. The CDR3: CASSENRKREQYF. Written as DNA, the CDR3 is TGTGCCAGCAGTGAAAATCGTAAGCGCGAGCAGTACTTC.

On this clone itself: Additional DNA sequences in this sample encode the identical CDR3. The V and J genes are TRBV9 and TRBJ2-1, with 13 positions matching TRBD2. V dropped 0 bases and J dropped 6; count of bases not matched to a gene: 3. This CDR3 is built from 16 residues. Germline assignment: CDR1 SGDLS and CDR2 YYNGEE. The CDR3, as DNA: TGTGCCAGCAGCGTAGGACTAGCGGGGGGCTCCAATGAGCAGTTCTTC. This gives the protein CASSVGLAGGSNEQFF.

The V gene is TRBV4-1, the J gene TRBJ2-1; D not certain. CDR3 length: 14 amino acids. Trimming shortened V by 1 base and J by 5 bases, and 9 bases separated the two germline ends. Germline CDR1 MGHRA, CDR2 YSYEKL. The CDR3 DNA reads as TGCGCCAGCAGCCAAGTTCCGAGCCACAATGAGCAGTTCTTC. This gives the protein CASSQVPSHNEQFF.

A single count supports this clone. CDR3 in amino acids: CATTHRGVPYNYGYTF. DNA of the CDR3: TGTGCCACCACCCACCGGGGGGTCCCTTATAACTATGGCTACACCTTC. The chain carries TRBV5-8 and TRBJ1-2, with D perhaps matching TRBD1 (5 bases). With 9 bases removed from V and 1 base from J, the gap between germline ends came to 22 bases. Germline CDR1 and CDR2: SGHTS and YDEGEE. The CDR3 sequence is 16 residues long.

The chain recombines TRBV5-1 with TRBJ2-5, with TRBD2 matching over 8 bases. Germline CDR1 SGHRS, CDR2 YFSETQ. V shed 4 bases, J shed 6 bases, and the junction held 17 bases outside the gene matches. The CDR3 length is 17 residues. CDR3 bases: TGCGCCAGCAGCCAGACCTCGGGACTAGTAATTGATCAGACCCAGTACTTC. This codes for CASSQTSGLVIDQTQYF.

The chain links TRBV7-2 to TRBJ1-1; D is ambiguous. There are 12 residues in the CDR3. Per the germline V gene, CDR1 is SGHTA and CDR2 is FQGNSA. Trimming removed 5 bases from V and 10 bases from J, with 14 bases in between. DNA of the CDR3: TGTGCCAGCAGCGGGAGACGGGGTCGAGCTTTCTTT. It translates to CASSGRRGRAFF.